This T cell receptor beta chain was identified in a study of siplizumab effects on memory and regulatory T cells. Profiling relied on immunoSEQ multiplex PCR, and the TCRdb table lists in-frame clones only, not all of them. This repertoire shows about 110,000 clones, around 90% found once; its top ten account for about 0.75%. V was cut by 1 base and J by 2 bases, with 9 bases left in between. This CDR3 contains 14 residues. Germline CDR1 is SGHRS and CDR2 is YFSETQ. The sample taken for sequencing was Tregs sorted from blood. V is TRBV5-1 and J is TRBJ1-2; the D gene is possibly TRBD1 (6 bases). The clonotype was recovered from a human donor in good health. CDR3 region: CASSLLTGNYGYTF. The CDR3, as DNA: TGCGCCAGCAGCTTGTTGACAGGCAACTATGGCTACACCTTC. Full variable domain (remainder filled in from reference TRBV5-1 and TRBJ1-2): KAGVTQTPRYLIKTRGQQVTLSCSPISGHRSVSWYQQTPGQGLQFLFEYFSETQRNKGNFPGRFSGRQFSNSRSEMNVSTLELGDSALYLCASSLLTGNYGYTFGSGTRLTVV.